The rows below give T cell receptor beta chains drawn from one sample of a study of cytomegalovirus exposure and HLA in healthy donors. Some clones are missing from TCRdb's copy, which holds only in-frame ones; the method was immunoSEQ multiplex PCR. The sample has about 120,000 clones; approximately 76% are singletons. The sample was PBMCs. The source of these receptors is a man in his fifties or sixties in good health and CMV-seropositive. Both conserved end residues are part of each CDR3. Fields, in order: J gene, clone size, V gene, D gene, CDR3 protein, CDR3 DNA. A D gene is named only where the DNA matches it firmly. For some rows the clone size is stated as once, few or many, or as a class when expanded; others skip it.

TRBJ1-2 | . | TRBV10-3 | TRBD1 | CAIRGTGGSYGYTF | TGTGCCATCAGGGGGACAGGGGGGAGCTATGGCTACACCTTC
TRBJ1-1 | . | TRBV9 | . | CASLPNVGGQGTEAFF | TGTGCCAGCTTGCCCAATGTGGGAGGCCAGGGCACTGAAGCTTTCTTT
TRBJ1-2 | . | TRBV5-1 | TRBD1 | CASRPTRGLWGYTF | TGCGCCAGCAGACCGACCAGGGGGCTGTGGGGCTACACCTTC
TRBJ1-4 | . | TRBV5-1 | TRBD1 | CASSRAPGQGTTNEKLFF | TGCGCCAGCAGCAGGGCCCCGGGACAGGGAACTACTAATGAAAAACTGTTTTTT
TRBJ2-7 | . | TRBV6-6 | . | CASSSPGAPAPYEQYF | TGTGCCAGCAGTTCCCCCGGAGCCCCAGCTCCCTACGAGCAGTACTTC
TRBJ2-7 | . | TRBV23-1 | TRBD2 | CAISSGSSYEQYF | TGCGCCATCTCTAGCGGGAGCTCCTACGAGCAGTACTTC
TRBJ1-5 | . | TRBV15 | . | CATSRGGAGNQPQHF | TGTGCCACCAGCAGAGGGGGCGCCGGCAATCAGCCCCAGCATTTT
TRBJ1-4 | . | TRBV4-1 | TRBD1 | CASSPRQGYEKLFF | TGCGCCAGCAGCCCTCGACAGGGTTATGAAAAACTGTTTTTT
TRBJ1-4 | . | TRBV6-1 | . | CASSEGHAVEKLFF | TGTGCCAGCAGTGAGGGACATGCGGTTGAAAAACTGTTTTTT
TRBJ1-6 | . | TRBV27 | . | CATRTDYSGYNSPLHF | TGTGCCACTAGGACAGACTACTCGGGCTATAATTCACCCCTCCACTTT
TRBJ2-1 | . | TRBV5-8 | TRBD2 | CASSREWTSGRNEQFF | TGTGCCAGCAGCAGGGAGTGGACTAGCGGGAGAAATGAGCAGTTCTTC
TRBJ2-7 | . | TRBV5-1 | TRBD2 | CASSLGAQGGYEQYF | TGCGCCAGCAGCTTGGGAGCGCAGGGAGGGTACGAGCAGTACTTC
TRBJ1-2 | . | TRBV11-2 | . | CASSSQGMYGYTF | TGTGCCAGCAGCTCACAGGGAATGTATGGCTACACCTTC
TRBJ1-1 | . | TRBV5-5 | TRBD1 | CASSPRGQNTEAFF | TGTGCCAGCAGCCCGAGGGGGCAGAACACTGAAGCTTTCTTT
TRBJ1-1 | . | TRBV6-1 | TRBD1 | CASGGEGAMNTEAFF | TGTGCCAGCGGGGGAGAGGGGGCCATGAACACTGAAGCTTTCTTT
TRBJ1-1 | . | TRBV5-1 | TRBD1 | CASSIDRATEAFF | TGCGCCAGCAGCATCGACAGGGCCACTGAAGCTTTCTTT
TRBJ1-2 | . | TRBV19 | . | CASKDSYGYTF | TGTGCCAGTAAGGACAGTTATGGCTACACCTTC
TRBJ1-2 | . | TRBV4-1 | TRBD1 | CASSQVRGRFYYGYTF | TGCGCCAGCAGCCAAGTCAGGGGGCGCTTTTACTATGGCTACACCTTC
TRBJ2-7 | . | TRBV9 | . | CASSVGASESYEQYF | TGTGCCAGCAGCGTAGGGGCTAGCGAGTCCTACGAGCAGTACTTC
TRBJ1-4 | . | TRBV30 | . | CAWSDTGSTNEKLFF | TGTGCCTGGAGTGACACAGGGTCCACTAATGAAAAACTGTTTTTT
TRBJ1-3 | . | TRBV5-5 | TRBD1 | CASSLQGDTFSGNTIYF | TGTGCCAGCAGCCTGCAGGGGGACACTTTCTCTGGAAACACCATATATTTT
TRBJ2-7 | . | TRBV30 | TRBD1 | CAWSAGTGGDEQYF | TGTGCCTGGAGTGCCGGGACAGGGGGCGATGAGCAGTACTTC
TRBJ2-3 | . | TRBV2 | . | CASSFLQQGDTQYF | TGTGCCAGCAGTTTTCTCCAGCAGGGGGATACGCAGTATTTT
TRBJ2-7 | few | TRBV9 | . | CASSVDPLLSYEQYF | TGTGCCAGCAGCGTAGATCCGCTACTCTCCTACGAGCAGTACTTC
TRBJ1-2 | . | TRBV2 | . | CASSEDTNYGYTF | TGTGCCAGCAGTGAGGACACAAACTATGGCTACACCTTC
TRBJ2-7 | . | TRBV5-5 | TRBD2 | CASSPLAGHYEQYF | TGTGCCAGCAGCCCACTAGCGGGACATTACGAGCAGTACTTC
TRBJ1-4 | few | TRBV5-1 | . | CASSPGAGINNEKLFF | TGCGCCAGCAGCCCCGGCGCAGGGATCAATAATGAAAAACTGTTTTTT
TRBJ1-5 | . | TRBV28 | . | CASSSTGLYQPQHF | TGTGCCAGCAGTTCTACAGGGTTATACCAGCCCCAGCATTTT
TRBJ1-3 | . | TRBV6-5 | TRBD1 | CASSLRGLGGNTIYF | TGTGCCAGCAGCCTCAGGGGGCTAGGGGGAAACACCATATATTTT
TRBJ2-3 | . | TRBV4-1 | TRBD1 | CATSGTGIESDTQYF | TGCGCTACCTCGGGGACAGGGATAGAGTCAGATACGCAGTATTTT
TRBJ2-2 | few | TRBV7-8 | . | CASSLGRSGELFF | TGTGCCAGCAGCTTAGGGAGGTCCGGGGAGCTGTTTTTT
TRBJ1-4 | . | TRBV5-6 | . | CASSFRGPGEKLFF | TGTGCCAGCAGCTTTCGCGGGCCGGGTGAAAAACTGTTTTTT
TRBJ2-5 | . | TRBV2 | . | CASSPWTGQETQYF | TGTGCCAGCAGTCCCTGGACTGGGCAAGAGACCCAGTACTTC
TRBJ2-7 | . | TRBV5-6 | . | CASSLAVGLTYEQYF | TGTGCCAGCAGCTTGGCCGTCGGGTTAACCTACGAGCAGTACTTC
TRBJ2-3 | . | TRBV4-1 | TRBD2 | CASSPAGTSGRNTQYF | TGCGCCAGCAGCCCAGCCGGGACTAGCGGGAGAAATACGCAGTATTTT
TRBJ2-7 | once | TRBV30 | TRBD1 | CAWSRSGTGWRDRPEQYF | TGTGCCTGGAGCCGTTCCGGGACAGGGTGGCGGGATAGACCCGAGCAGTACTTC
TRBJ1-2 | few | TRBV2 | . | CASSEARGRPGENGYTF | TGTGCCAGCAGTGAAGCGCGGGGTCGGCCGGGGGAAAATGGCTACACCTTC
TRBJ2-3 | . | TRBV4-2 | TRBD2 | CASSLGSGASTDTQYF | TGTGCCAGCAGCCTGGGTAGCGGGGCTAGCACAGATACGCAGTATTTT
TRBJ2-2 | . | TRBV5-1 | TRBD1 | CASSVRQGANGELFF | TGCGCCAGCAGCGTAAGACAGGGGGCCAACGGGGAGCTGTTTTTT
TRBJ1-4 | . | TRBV7-9 | TRBD1 | CASSFNDRGLEKLFF | TGTGCCAGCAGCTTCAATGACAGGGGGCTTGAAAAACTGTTTTTT
TRBJ1-1 | . | TRBV7-3 | TRBD1 | CASSLGQGSTEAFF | TGTGCCAGCAGCTTAGGACAGGGGAGCACTGAAGCTTTCTTT
TRBJ2-4 | . | TRBV2 | . | CASSAPGAKNIQYF | TGTGCCAGCAGTGCCCCCGGGGCCAAAAACATTCAGTACTTC
TRBJ2-5 | . | TRBV5-1 | . | CASSLAGLGAGETQYF | TGCGCCAGCAGCTTGGCAGGTCTGGGGGCGGGTGAGACCCAGTACTTC
TRBJ2-4 | . | TRBV30 | . | CAWSVRQLAKNIQYF | TGTGCCTGGAGTGTACGACAGCTAGCCAAAAACATTCAGTACTTC
TRBJ1-2 | . | TRBV5-1 | TRBD1 | CASSAGTGGFGYTF | TGCGCCAGCAGCGCGGGGACAGGGGGCTTTGGCTACACCTTC
TRBJ1-1 | once | TRBV18 | . | CASSRSGDTEAFF | TGTGCCAGCTCACGTTCGGGGGACACTGAAGCTTTCTTT
TRBJ2-5 | . | TRBV14 | . | CASSQFRTTQETQYF | TGTGCCAGCAGCCAATTCCGGACAACACAAGAGACCCAGTACTTC
TRBJ1-3 | . | TRBV12-5 | . | CASRGRDLGQRNTIYF | TGTGCTAGCCGAGGGAGAGACCTCGGGCAAAGAAACACCATATATTTT
TRBJ2-3 | few | TRBV6-1 | . | CASSEAGTADTQYF | TGTGCCAGCAGTGAAGCCGGGACTGCAGATACGCAGTATTTT